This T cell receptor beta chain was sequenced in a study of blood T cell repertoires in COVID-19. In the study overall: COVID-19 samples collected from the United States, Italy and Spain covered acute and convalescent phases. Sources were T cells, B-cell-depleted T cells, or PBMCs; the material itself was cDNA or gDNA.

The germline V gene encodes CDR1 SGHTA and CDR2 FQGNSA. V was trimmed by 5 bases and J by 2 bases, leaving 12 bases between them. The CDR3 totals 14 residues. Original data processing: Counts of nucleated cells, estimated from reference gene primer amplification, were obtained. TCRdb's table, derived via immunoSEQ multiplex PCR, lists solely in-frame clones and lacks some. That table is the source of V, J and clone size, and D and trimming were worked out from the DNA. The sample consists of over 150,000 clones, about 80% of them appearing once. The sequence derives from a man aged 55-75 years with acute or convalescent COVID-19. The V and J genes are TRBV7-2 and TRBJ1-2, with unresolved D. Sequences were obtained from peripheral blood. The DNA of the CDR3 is TGTGCCAGCAGCCAAACGGTCGGGAACTATGGCTACACCTTC. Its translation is CASSQTVGNYGYTF.